This TCR beta chain was sequenced in a study of blood T cell repertoires in COVID-19. V gave up 1 base and J gave up 0 bases; unmatched junction bases: 3. This CDR3 is 17 amino acids long. Germline V CDR1 and CDR2: LNHDA, SQIVND (reference sequence). Assay: immunoSEQ multiplex PCR; the TCRdb copy retains only in-frame clones and omits some. The table lists over 45,000 clones, 80% of them singletons. The genes are TRBV19 and TRBJ2-3; 11 nucleotides agree with TRBD2. The sequence was obtained from a man between 60 and 75 years old with acute or convalescent COVID-19. Sequencing was carried out using peripheral blood. DNA of the CDR3: TGTGCCAGTAGTATAGCCGGACTAGCGGGTAGCACAGATACGCAGTATTTT. Translating it yields CASSIAGLAGSTDTQYF. Complete variable domain (other parts from reference TRBV19 and TRBJ2-3): DGGITQSPKYLFRKEGQNVTLSCEQNLNHDAMYWYRQDPGQGLRLIYYSQIVNDFQKGDIAEGYSVSREKKESFPLTVTSAQKNPTAFYLCASSIAGLAGSTDTQYFGPGTRLTVL.